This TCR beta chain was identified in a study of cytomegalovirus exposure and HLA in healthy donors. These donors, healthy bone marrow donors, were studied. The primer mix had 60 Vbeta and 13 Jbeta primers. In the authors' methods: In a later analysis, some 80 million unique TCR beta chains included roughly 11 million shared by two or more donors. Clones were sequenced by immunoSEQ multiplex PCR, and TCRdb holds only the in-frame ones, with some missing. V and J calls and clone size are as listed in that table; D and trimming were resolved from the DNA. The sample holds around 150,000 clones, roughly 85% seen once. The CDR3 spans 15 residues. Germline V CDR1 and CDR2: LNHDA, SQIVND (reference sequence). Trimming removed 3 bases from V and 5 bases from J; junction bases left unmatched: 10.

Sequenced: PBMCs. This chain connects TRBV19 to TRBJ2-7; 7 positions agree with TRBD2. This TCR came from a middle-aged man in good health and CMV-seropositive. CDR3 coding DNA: TGTGCCAGTAGTATCAATGGGGCGGGAGCGGACGAGCAGTACTTC. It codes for CASSINGAGADEQYF.